A single sample is the source of the 15 T cell receptor beta chains below, sequenced in a study of cytomegalovirus exposure and HLA in healthy donors. 60 Vbeta and 13 Jbeta primers were used in PCR. The method was immunoSEQ multiplex PCR; TCRdb's version includes in-frame clones alone and lacks a portion of them. This sample carries about 150,000 clones, approximately 60% of them seen once, and the ten largest clones take approximately 6.5%. Sequences were obtained from PBMCs. All receptors derive from a woman aged 60-75 years in good health and CMV-seropositive.

This clone occurred a few times. The chain recombines TRBV27 with TRBJ2-7, with 7 nucleotides matching TRBD2. CDR1 and CDR2 from the germline V gene are MNHEY and SMNVEV (reference sequence). This CDR3 has 16 residues. V was clipped by 6 bases and J by 0 bases; unmatched bases: 11. Written as DNA, the CDR3 is TGTGCCAGCAGATCTTCTGGGTTAGCGGGCTCCTACGAGCAGTACTTC. This gives the protein CASRSSGLAGSYEQYF.

The V gene is TRBV29-1, the J gene TRBJ1-1, with D perhaps matching TRBD1 (6 bases). This CDR3 has 13 residues. The V gene lost 6 bases and the J gene lost 7 bases, with 18 bases spanning the gap. The germline V gene has CDR1 SQVTM and CDR2 ANQGSEA. CDR3 nucleotide sequence: TGCAGCGTCGCCAGGGGACGGGACATTGAAGCTTTCTTT. Amino acid sequence: CSVARGRDIEAFF.

As DNA, the CDR3 is TGTGCCAGCAGGGCCGGGACAGGGGTTTCCTACGAGCAGTACTTC. This translates into CASRAGTGVSYEQYF. The chain combines TRBV2 with TRBJ2-7; 10 bases align to TRBD1. The CDR3 sequence is 15 residues long. The V segment lost 6 bases and the J segment 1 base; nucleotides outside the gene matches: 6. Germline CDR1 and CDR2: SNHLY and FYNNEI. The full variable domain, in which reference TRBV2 and TRBJ2-7 provide the parts outside the CDR3, is EPEVTQTPSHQVTQMGQEVILRCVPISNHLYFYWYRQILGQKVEFLVSFYNNEISEKSEIFDDQFSVERPDGSNFTLKIRSTKLEDSAMYFCASRAGTGVSYEQYFGPGTRLTVT.

The chain recombines TRBV6-5 with TRBJ1-4; 8 positions agree with TRBD1. Germline CDR1 reads MNHEY; CDR2 reads SVGAGI. This CDR3 has 14 residues. The J segment lost 7 bases and the V segment lost 0 bases, leaving 1 base of the junction unmatched. The CDR3 region is CASSYSRGLEKLFF. CDR3 bases: TGTGCCAGCAGTTACTCCAGGGGGCTTGAAAAACTGTTTTTT.

The J gene is TRBJ2-7, the V gene TRBV6-6; possibly TRBD2 for D (5 bases). CDR1 is MNHNY and CDR2 is SVGAGI in the germline V gene (reference sequence). The CDR3 loop spans 15 amino acids. V was shortened by 5 bases and J by 0 bases, with 14 bases between the two germline ends. As DNA, the CDR3 is TGTGCCAGCAGTACTTCTAGCTGGGGCTCCTACGAGCAGTACTTC. As protein: CASSTSSWGSYEQYF.

This clone is a singleton in its sample. The chain recombines TRBV18 with TRBJ1-4, with 7 bases aligning to TRBD1. The CDR3 is 18 amino acids. Germline CDR1 KGHSH, CDR2 LQKENI. The V and J ends lost 6 bases and 4 bases, in that order; junction bases with no gene match: 17. The CDR3, as DNA: TGTGCCAGCTCGCCAACCACCGGGACAGCCCAGGGTAATGAAAAACTGTTTTTT. It specifies CASSPTTGTAQGNEKLFF.

This clone was observed a few times. The sample has other DNA sequences that encode this CDR3 too. V and J are TRBV14 and TRBJ2-7, with TRBD2 as a possible D gene (6 bases). The V end was cut by 1 base, the J end by 4 bases, with 14 bases between. Germline CDR1 SGHDN, CDR2 FVKESK. The CDR3 spans 15 residues. Here the CDR3 reads CASSQGTSLSYEQYF. DNA for the CDR3: TGTGCCAGCAGCCAAGGAACTAGCCTGTCTTACGAGCAGTACTTC.

The chain employs TRBV7-3 and TRBJ2-3; D is perhaps TRBD1 (5 bases). The CDR3 runs to 15 residues. Germline V gene data show CDR1 as SGHTA and CDR2 as FQGTGA. V lost 0 bases and J 2 bases, leaving 9 bases between the germline ends. CDR3 nucleotide sequence: TGTGCCAGCAGCTTAACTTCGACAGCCACAGATACGCAGTATTTT. Protein: CASSLTSTATDTQYF.

The gene calls are TRBV30 and TRBJ2-5, with TRBD2 matching 8 bases. CDR1 and CDR2 (germline): GTSNPN, SVGIG (reference sequence). The CDR3 contains 15 residues. The V and J ends lost 4 bases and 4 bases, in that order; junction bases with no gene match: 11. For the CDR3, the DNA is TGTGCCTGGACTGGGATTAGCGGGAAGGGAGAGACCCAGTACTTC. Its protein product is CAWTGISGKGETQYF.

The rearrangement uses TRBV19 and TRBJ2-6; tentatively, D is TRBD1 (6 bases). The CDR3 runs 17 residues. V shed 4 bases and J shed 0 bases, with 13 bases lying between them. Germline CDR1 is LNHDA and CDR2 is SQIVND (reference sequence). The CDR3 DNA reads as TGTGCCAGTAGTAGATCGCGAGGGGGCTCTGGGGCCAACGTCCTGACTTTC. This codes for CASSRSRGGSGANVLTF.

In DNA form, the CDR3 reads TGTGCCAGCAGCTTACGGGACTCGATCACCGGGGAGCTGTTTTTT. It translates to CASSLRDSITGELFF. The chain recombines TRBV7-9 with TRBJ2-2, with TRBD2 as a possible D gene (6 bases). Trimming shortened V by 2 bases and J by 4 bases, and 11 bases separated the two germline ends. Germline CDR1 SEHNR, CDR2 FQNEAQ (reference sequence). This CDR3 has 15 amino acids.

The V call is TRBV7-2, the J call TRBJ1-2; 12 bases are a match to TRBD1. CDR3 length equals 16 residues. Germline CDR1 is SGHTA and CDR2 is FQGNSA. V dropped 5 bases and J dropped 7; count of bases not matched to a gene: 11. CDR3 in DNA: TGTGCCAGCAGCCGCATCCCGGGACAGGGGGCGTCTGGCTACACCTTC. Translation: CASSRIPGQGASGYTF.

The rearrangement links TRBV6-6 to TRBJ1-3; D is unresolved. The CDR3 is 13 residues long. Trimming stripped 6 bases from V and 4 bases from J, with 10 bases between. Germline CDR1 and CDR2: MNHNY and SVGAGI (reference sequence). For the CDR3, the DNA is TGTGCCAGCAGGTCCGACGGGGGAAACACCATATATTTT. Translation: CASRSDGGNTIYF.

V and J are TRBV28 and TRBJ2-7; 9 bases match TRBD2. The CDR3 runs to 15 residues. Germline-derived CDR1 and CDR2 are MDHEN and SYDVKM. J gave up 5 bases and V 4 bases, and 9 bases lay outside the gene matches. This chain's CDR3 is CASSSSQREVDEQYF. CDR3 coding DNA: TGTGCCAGCAGTTCATCTCAGCGGGAGGTTGACGAGCAGTACTTC.

This clone was counted a few times. The CDR3: CASSLRTGGTDTQYF. CDR3 DNA: TGTGCCAGCAGCTTACGGACAGGAGGCACAGATACGCAGTATTTT. This chain links TRBV7-2 with TRBJ2-3; 7 positions match TRBD1. Germline-derived CDR1 and CDR2 are SGHTA and FQGNSA. The CDR3 has 15 residues. The V and J ends lost 2 bases and 1 base, in that order; junction bases with no gene match: 3.